This is a list of T cell receptor beta chains from one sample in a study of T cell responses to AZD1222 COVID-19 vaccine. The repertoire was sequenced with immunoSEQ multiplex PCR; TCRdb's copy has only in-frame clones and lacks some. The table records about 170,000 clones, 90% to 95% of them present only once. The sample was peripheral blood, taken on day 0 of AZD1222 vaccination. The source of these receptors is an adult in good health. CDR3s leave out the opening cysteine and the closing phenylalanine or tryptophan.

>TRBJ2-7|TRBV5-4
ASSVPGLDTYEQY
>TRBJ1-2|TRBV6-1
ASSDGPPLPGTANYGYT
>TRBJ2-1|TRBV6-5
ASSYLTSNEQF
>TRBJ2-2|TRBV7-9
ASRGGGLNTGELF
>TRBJ2-1|TRBV6-2/TRBV6-3
ASSYETGYTYNEQF
>TRBJ2-7|TRBV3-1/TRBV3-2
ASSRDRGYEQY
>TRBJ1-3|TRBV11-2
ASSLEGQFTSGNTIY
>TRBJ1-2|TRBV30
AWSGDREYYGYT
>TRBJ1-2|TRBV7-2
ASSFGKTGRSGYT
>TRBJ2-7|TRBV7-9
ASSSRDDREEGFYEQY
>TRBJ2-1|TRBV19
ASSTHGAGDNEQF
>TRBJ1-1|TRBV5-4
ASSPRGGRWNTEAF
>TRBJ1-2|TRBV5-1
ASSLFGEWVYGYT
>TRBJ2-7|TRBV6-5
ASHLSGSYEQY
>TRBJ1-5|TRBV2
ASSVGSGQPQH
>TRBJ1-3|TRBV28
ASSLMTIVY
>TRBJ1-6|TRBV25-1
ASRRDRYNSPLH
>TRBJ1-1|TRBV5-8
ASSTGQDYMNTEAF
>TRBJ1-1|TRBV6-6
ASRTVGGLGAEAF